The 14 T cell receptor beta chains given below trace back to one sample, sequenced in a study of Ad26.COV2.S vaccination and SARS-CoV-2 variants. Produced via immunoSEQ multiplex PCR; TCRdb's table is partial and in-frame only. In the table there are 350,000 to 550,000 clones, about 88% of which are singletons. The treatment here: roughly 18 received Ad26.COV2.S at low or high dose, single or two shots; roughly 5 received placebo; per-sample allocation not given. Sampling was done on day 63 after the first vaccine or placebo injection. Sample: peripheral blood, taken in a trial of Ad26.COV2.S vaccine versus placebo. The receptors stem from a person between 18 and 65 years old who received the Ad26.COV2.S COVID-19 vaccine or a placebo.

This chain connects TRBV18 to TRBJ2-1; 11 bases agree with TRBD2. The CDR3 loop spans 21 amino acids. Germline loops: CDR1 KGHSH, CDR2 LQKENI. V gave up 3 bases and J gave up 4 bases; unmatched junction bases: 20. The CDR3 is CASSPTIGTSGQHGGYNEQFF. In DNA form, the CDR3 reads TGTGCCAGCTCACCGACGATCGGGACTAGCGGACAACACGGAGGGTACAATGAGCAGTTCTTC.

This sequence joins TRBV5-1 and TRBJ2-1, with 7 nucleotides matching TRBD2. The CDR3 runs 17 residues. Looked up from germline, CDR1 is SGHRS and CDR2 is YFSETQ. J lost 5 bases, V lost 0 bases, and 11 bases had no gene match. The CDR3 region has the DNA TGCGCCAGCAGCTTGGTAGGGGCGGGAGCGGGGAACAATGAGCAGTTCTTC. This gives the protein CASSLVGAGAGNNEQFF.

The chain has TRBV28 and TRBJ1-4; TRBD1 is a possible D gene (5 bases). Trimming removed 7 bases at V and 7 bases at J, with 19 bases between. The CDR3 totals 15 residues. In germline, CDR1 is MDHEN, CDR2 SYDVKM. This CDR3 reads CASTLGGARVEKLFF. The CDR3 coding sequence is TGTGCCAGCACCCTAGGAGGGGCTAGGGTTGAAAAACTGTTTTTT.

This chain uses TRBV5-1 with TRBJ2-3, with TRBD2 matching 8 bases. J lost 5 bases, V lost 1 base, and 3 bases had no gene match. Germline CDR1 is SGHRS and CDR2 is YFSETQ. The CDR3 extends over 14 amino acids. CDR3 sequence: CASSLPAGEDTQYF. The DNA for the CDR3 is TGCGCCAGCAGCTTGCCAGCGGGGGAAGATACGCAGTATTTT.

This sequence joins TRBV19 and TRBJ2-2, with a tentative D call TRBD2 (6 bases). The CDR3 extends over 14 amino acids. V shed 0 bases and J shed 6 bases, with 8 bases lying between them. CDR1 LNHDA and CDR2 SQIVND come from the germline V gene (reference sequence). Here the CDR3 DNA reads TGTGCCAGTAGTATAGACGGGGAGGCCGGGGAGCTGTTTTTT. Translated: CASSIDGEAGELFF.

A few counts support this clone. Its ends do not fully match the called genes, so a read error is possible. The chain combines TRBV19 with TRBJ1-2, with TRBD1 as a possible D gene (6 bases). The germline V gene has CDR1 LNHDA and CDR2 SQIVND (reference sequence). The CDR3 sequence is 12 residues long. This CDR3 reads CASSIYRDGYTF. The CDR3 DNA follows: TGTGCCAGTAGCATTTACAGGGATGGGTACACCTTC.

The chain has TRBV18 and TRBJ1-6; no reliable D call. Between the trimmed V and J ends, which lost 3 bases and 8 bases, there was a span of 17 bases. CDR3 length: 16 amino acids. Looked up from germline, CDR1 is KGHSH and CDR2 is LQKENI. The CDR3 nucleotides read TGTGCCAGCTCACCCCTCGGTTTGGGCGCGCATTCACCCCTCCACTTT. This codes for CASSPLGLGAHSPLHF.

The rearrangement uses TRBV5-1 and TRBJ2-7; 10 bases line up with TRBD1. CDR3 length equals 15 residues. V lost 4 bases, J lost 4 bases, and 8 bases stayed unmatched. Germline loops: CDR1 SGHRS, CDR2 YFSETQ. This chain's CDR3 is CASSPRQGAGYEQYF. In nucleotides, the CDR3 is TGCGCCAGCAGCCCCAGACAGGGGGCAGGGTACGAGCAGTACTTC.

The chain has TRBV7-9 and TRBJ2-5, with no clear D. The germline V gene encodes CDR1 SEHNR and CDR2 FQNEAQ (reference sequence). Trimming pared 3 bases from V and 1 base from J, leaving 18 bases between. This CDR3 is built from 17 residues. The CDR3 is CASSFLRLDGLQETQYF. Written as DNA, the CDR3 is TGTGCCAGCAGCTTCCTCCGCTTAGACGGCCTCCAAGAGACCCAGTACTTC. Together with reference TRBV7-9 and TRBJ2-5, the CDR3 gives the full variable domain: DTGVSQNPRHKITKRGQNVTFRCDPISEHNRLYWYRQTLGQGPEFLTYFQNEAQLEKSRLLSDRFSAERPKGSFSTLEIQRTEQGDSAMYLCASSFLRLDGLQETQYFGPGTRLLVL.

This clone was counted a single time. The CDR3 spells CASSLQGAGGAFF. CDR3 DNA: TGTGCCAGCAGCCTCCAGGGGGCAGGGGGAGCTTTCTTT. The rearrangement joins TRBV3-1 (or the pseudogene TRBV3-2) to TRBJ1-1, with 8 bases matching TRBD1. CDR3 length equals 13 residues. J was trimmed by 10 bases and V by 4 bases; bases with no gene match: 8. Germline values: CDR1 LGHDT, CDR2 YNNKEL (reference sequence).

As regards this clone: The same CDR3 arises from other DNA sequences in this sample as well. The CDR3 nucleotides are TGTGCCAGCAGCCAGGACAGGTACAATGAGCAGTTCTTC. Its protein is CASSQDRYNEQFF. This chain joins TRBV7-3 and TRBJ2-1, with 7 bases fitting TRBD1. V trimming: 5 bases; J trimming: 4 bases; junction bases outside the gene matches: 2. The CDR3 covers 13 residues. Germline CDR1 is SGHTA and CDR2 is FQGTGA. The entire variable domain, with the rest obtained from reference TRBV7-3 and TRBJ2-1, is as follows: GAGVSQTPSNKVTEKGKYVELRCDPISGHTALYWYRQSLGQGPEFLIYFQGTGAADDSGLPNDRFFAVRPEGSVSTLKIQRTERGDSAVYLCASSQDRYNEQFFGPGTRLTVL.

The J gene is TRBJ1-2, the V gene TRBV18; 10 bases line up with TRBD1. CDR3 length equals 16 residues. V gave up 2 bases and J gave up 2 bases; unmatched junction bases: 5. Germline CDR1 KGHSH, CDR2 LQKENI. CDR3 region: CASSPTVGQGNYGYTF. Here the CDR3 DNA reads TGTGCCAGCTCACCAACCGTGGGACAGGGGAACTATGGCTACACCTTC.

This clone was recorded only once. The rearrangement uses TRBV7-6 and TRBJ1-1; D possibly corresponds to TRBD1 (6 bases). This CDR3 region has 16 residues. Germline values: CDR1 SGHVS, CDR2 FNYEAQ. V lost 1 base, J lost 0 bases, and 12 bases lay in between. The CDR3 here is CASSLGAGGMNTEAFF. DNA for the CDR3: TGTGCCAGCAGCTTAGGGGCTGGGGGCATGAACACTGAAGCTTTCTTT.

The rearrangement uses TRBV18 and TRBJ2-7; 12 positions match TRBD2. CDR1 is KGHSH, CDR2 LQKENI, per germline. Germline trimming cut 3 bases from V and 6 bases from J; bases unmatched to any gene: 12. This CDR3 is 17 amino acids long. The CDR3 region has the DNA TGTGCCAGCTCACCGACTAGCGGGGGAGCCGGGGGGCCCGAGCAGTACTTC. Encoded protein: CASSPTSGGAGGPEQYF.